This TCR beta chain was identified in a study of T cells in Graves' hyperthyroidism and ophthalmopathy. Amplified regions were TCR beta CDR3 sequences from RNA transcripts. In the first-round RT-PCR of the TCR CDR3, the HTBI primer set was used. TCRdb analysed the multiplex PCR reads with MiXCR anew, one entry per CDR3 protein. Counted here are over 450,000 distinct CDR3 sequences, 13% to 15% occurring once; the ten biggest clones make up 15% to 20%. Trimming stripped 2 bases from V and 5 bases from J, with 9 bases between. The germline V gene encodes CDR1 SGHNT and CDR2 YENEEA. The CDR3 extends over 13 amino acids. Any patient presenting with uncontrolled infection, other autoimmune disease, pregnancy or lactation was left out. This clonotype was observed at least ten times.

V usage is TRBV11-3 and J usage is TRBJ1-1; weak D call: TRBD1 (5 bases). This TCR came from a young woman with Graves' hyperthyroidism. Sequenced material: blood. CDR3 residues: CASSLRGVTEAFF. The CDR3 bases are TGTGCCAGCAGCTTACGGGGGGTAACTGAAGCTTTCTTT. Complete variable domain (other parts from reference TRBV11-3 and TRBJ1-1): EAGVVQSPRYKIIEKKQPVAFWCNPISGHNTLYWYLQNLGQGPELLIRYENEEAVDDSQLPKDRFSAERLKGVDSTLKIQPAELGDSAVYLCASSLRGVTEAFFGQGTRLTVV.